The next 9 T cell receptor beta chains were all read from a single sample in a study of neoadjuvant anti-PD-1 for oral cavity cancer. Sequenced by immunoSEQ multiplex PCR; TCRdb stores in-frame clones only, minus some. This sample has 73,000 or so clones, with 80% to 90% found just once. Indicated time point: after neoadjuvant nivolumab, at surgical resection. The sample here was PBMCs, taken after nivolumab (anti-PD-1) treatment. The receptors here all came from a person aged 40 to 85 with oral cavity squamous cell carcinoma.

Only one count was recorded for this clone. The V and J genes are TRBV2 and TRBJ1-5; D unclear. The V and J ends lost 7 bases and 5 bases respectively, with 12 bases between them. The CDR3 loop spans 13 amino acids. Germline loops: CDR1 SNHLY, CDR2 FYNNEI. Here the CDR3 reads CASKETEYQPQHF. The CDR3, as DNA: TGTGCCAGCAAGGAAACTGAATATCAGCCCCAGCATTTT.

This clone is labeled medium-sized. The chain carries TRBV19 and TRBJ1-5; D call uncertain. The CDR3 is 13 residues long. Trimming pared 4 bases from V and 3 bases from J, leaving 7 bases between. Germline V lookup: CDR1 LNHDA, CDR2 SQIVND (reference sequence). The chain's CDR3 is CASSNQPNQPQHF. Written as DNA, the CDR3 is TGTGCCAGTAGTAATCAGCCCAATCAGCCCCAGCATTTT.

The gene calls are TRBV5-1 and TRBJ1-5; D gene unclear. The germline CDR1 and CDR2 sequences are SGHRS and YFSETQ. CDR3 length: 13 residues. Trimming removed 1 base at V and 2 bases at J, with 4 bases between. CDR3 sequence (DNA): TGCGCCAGCAGCTTGTCTGGCAATCAGCCCCAGCATTTT. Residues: CASSLSGNQPQHF. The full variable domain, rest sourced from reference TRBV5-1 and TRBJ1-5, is KAGVTQTPRYLIKTRGQQVTLSCSPISGHRSVSWYQQTPGQGLQFLFEYFSETQRNKGNFPGRFSGRQFSNSRSEMNVSTLELGDSALYLCASSLSGNQPQHFGDGTRLSIL.

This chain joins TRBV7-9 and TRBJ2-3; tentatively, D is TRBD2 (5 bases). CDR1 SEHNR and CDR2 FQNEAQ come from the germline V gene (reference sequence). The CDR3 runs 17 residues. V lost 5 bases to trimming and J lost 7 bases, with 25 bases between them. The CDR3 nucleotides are TGTGCCAGCAGCGTCGAAACACTAGATCGGTCCACGAATACGCAGTATTTT. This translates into CASSVETLDRSTNTQYF.

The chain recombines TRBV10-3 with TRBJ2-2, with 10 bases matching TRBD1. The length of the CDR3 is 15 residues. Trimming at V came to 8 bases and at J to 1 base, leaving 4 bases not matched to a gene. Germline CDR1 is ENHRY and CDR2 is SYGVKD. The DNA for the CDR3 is TGTGCCATCCCGGGACAGGGGCTGAACACCGGGGAGCTGTTTTTT. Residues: CAIPGQGLNTGELFF.

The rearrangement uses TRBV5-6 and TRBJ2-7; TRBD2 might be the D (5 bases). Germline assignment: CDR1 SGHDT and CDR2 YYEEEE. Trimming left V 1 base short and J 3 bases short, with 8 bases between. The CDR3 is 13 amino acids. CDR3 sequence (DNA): TGTGCCAGCAGCTTGCGAGGGAACTACGAGCAGTACTTC. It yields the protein CASSLRGNYEQYF.

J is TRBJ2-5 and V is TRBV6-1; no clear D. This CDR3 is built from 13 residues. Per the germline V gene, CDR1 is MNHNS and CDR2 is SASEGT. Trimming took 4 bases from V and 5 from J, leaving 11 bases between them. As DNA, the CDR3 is TGTGCCAGCAGTGCTGGGGTTGGGGAGACCCAGTACTTC. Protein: CASSAGVGETQYF.

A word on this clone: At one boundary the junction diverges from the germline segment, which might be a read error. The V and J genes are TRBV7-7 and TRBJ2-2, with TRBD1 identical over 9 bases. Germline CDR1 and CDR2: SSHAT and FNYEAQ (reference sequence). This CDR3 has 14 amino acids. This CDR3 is CASSQTGGAGELFF. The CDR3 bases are TGTGCTAGCAGCCAGACAGGGGGGGCCGGGGAGCTGTTTTTT.

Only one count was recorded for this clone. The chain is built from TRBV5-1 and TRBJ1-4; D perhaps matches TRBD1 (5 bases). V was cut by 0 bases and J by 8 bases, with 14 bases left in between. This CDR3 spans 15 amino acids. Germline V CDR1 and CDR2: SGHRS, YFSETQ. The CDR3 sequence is CASSLAATGGEKLFF. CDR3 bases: TGCGCCAGCAGCTTGGCCGCGACCGGGGGGGAAAAACTGTTTTTT.